The source of this TCR beta chain is a study of T cells after yellow fever vaccination (dated by TCRdb to the late 2010s). Regarding the complete study: The SMART-Seq v4 Ultra Low Input RNA kit was used to prepare libraries from fractions with low cell numbers. To follow T-cell clones before and after primary and booster YFV17D yellow fever vaccination, bulk TCR alpha and beta repertoires were sequenced over time. Two healthy male donors, one aged 18 to 29 and one aged 30 to 39 years, were included in the cohort. Bulk PBMC replicates and cell subsets were isolated from blood drawn at multiple timepoints before and after both primary and secondary immunization.

On the study overall, not on this receptor specifically: Computational filtering was required because FACS-sorted repertoires could contain abundant contaminating clonotypes from the bulk population. The secondary T-cell response was weaker than the primary response but faster, peaking on day 5 instead of day 15. A small fraction of clonotypes appeared in both the CD4 and CD8 compartments, likely as a result of convergent recombination. Because only a couple of donors were included in the study, the extent to which the findings can be generalized is limited. Most clones expanded after primary vaccination were re-detected after the booster (approximately 96% of CD4 and about 88% of CD8), suggesting broad memory maintenance.

Explained via the paper, the treatment or condition label denotes: live attenuated yellow fever vaccine strain. At each blood-draw timepoint, two biological replicates of bulk PBMCs were obtained. PBMCs were isolated from peripheral blood using a standard Ficoll-Paque protocol. TriZol was used to extract RNA from bulk PBMCs, CD4 and CD8 fractions, and dextramer-positive and dextramer-negative fractions. This clonotype was observed a handful of times. Its antigen remains undetermined. The input lacks base qualities; no much larger clone sits a single base away. Instrument used: Illumina NovaSeq 6000. TCR cDNA was synthesized by 5'RACE template switching, through which a universal primer site and unique molecular identifiers were introduced. Priming for cDNA synthesis came from both the TCR alpha and TCR beta constant segments. Libraries were amplified in two PCR steps, with sample barcodes and sequencing adapters added in the second step. Sequencing of libraries was done on Illumina HiSeq 2500 (2x100 bp) or NovaSeq (2x150 bp). Turning to the authors' computational methods: Reads were demultiplexed and collapsed into UMI consensus sequences with MIGEC, and V(D)J alignment was performed with MiXCR. Using edgeR on replicate PBMC samples, clonotypes were called vaccine-responding if FDR was below 0.01 and the log2 fold change was above 5 up to day 15. CD4 or CD8 identity was assigned to each bulk clonotype according to whether the clonotype was present at higher abundance in the sequenced CD4 repertoire or the sequenced CD8 repertoire. The public reads were reprocessed in TCRdb via fastp at Q25 and MiXCR, keeping in-frame beta chains. CDR3 protein sequences are deduplicated, and each keeps its most common genes and DNA. TCRdb's processing, not the study's, gives the V and J calls here. This sample has about 310,000 distinct CDR3 sequences in its table, and around 4% of those were observed once. Around a quarter of the sample is in the top ten clones.

The source material was PBMCs, sampled on the day of the yellow fever booster vaccination. This receptor was obtained from a man between 18 and 29 years old who received the YFV17D yellow fever vaccine.

Here is the DNA: TGTGCCAGCAGGGCGGCGGCTACGCAGTATTTT. The translation is CASRAAATQYF. This sequence uses TRBV5-8 and TRBJ2-3, with the D gene not clear enough to name. CDR1 and CDR2 were assigned from the germline V gene as SGHTS and YDEGEE. Trimming takes 5 bases from V and 8 bases from J, and the germline ends sit 9 bases apart. The CDR3 sequence holds 11 residues, the cysteine and phenylalanine included. The kept DNA is CDR3 alone, 33 bases in frame from the first base.